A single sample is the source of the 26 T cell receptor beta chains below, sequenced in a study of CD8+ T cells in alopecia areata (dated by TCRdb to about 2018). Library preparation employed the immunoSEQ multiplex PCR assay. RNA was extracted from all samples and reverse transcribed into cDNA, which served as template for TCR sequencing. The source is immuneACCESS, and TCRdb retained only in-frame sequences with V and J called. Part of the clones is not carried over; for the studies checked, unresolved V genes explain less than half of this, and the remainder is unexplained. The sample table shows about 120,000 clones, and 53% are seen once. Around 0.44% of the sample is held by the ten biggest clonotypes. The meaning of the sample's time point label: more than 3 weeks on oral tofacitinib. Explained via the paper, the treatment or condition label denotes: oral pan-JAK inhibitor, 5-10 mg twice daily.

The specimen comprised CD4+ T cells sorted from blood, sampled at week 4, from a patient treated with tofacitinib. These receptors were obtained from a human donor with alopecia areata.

CDR3 bases: TGTGCCTGGAGCCCTCGGTCGAGCTATGGCTACACCTTC. It specifies CAWSPRSSYGYTF. The J gene is TRBJ1-2, the V gene TRBV30, with unresolved D. Germline CDR1 reads GTSNPN; CDR2 reads SVGIG (reference sequence). The ends were cut back, 3 bases at V and 4 bases at J, with 12 bases in the middle. The CDR3 loop spans 13 amino acids.

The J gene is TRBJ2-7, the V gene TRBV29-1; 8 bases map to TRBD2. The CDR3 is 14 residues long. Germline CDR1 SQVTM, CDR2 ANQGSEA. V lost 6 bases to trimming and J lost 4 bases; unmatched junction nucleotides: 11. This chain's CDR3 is CSVLATSAHYEQYF. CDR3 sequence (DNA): TGCAGCGTACTCGCGACTAGCGCTCATTACGAGCAGTACTTC.

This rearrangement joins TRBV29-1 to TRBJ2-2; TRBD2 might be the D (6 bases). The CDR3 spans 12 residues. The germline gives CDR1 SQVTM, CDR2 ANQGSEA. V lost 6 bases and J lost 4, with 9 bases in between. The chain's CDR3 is CSVGTPTGELFF. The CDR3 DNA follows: TGCAGCGTAGGGACTCCCACCGGGGAGCTGTTTTTT.

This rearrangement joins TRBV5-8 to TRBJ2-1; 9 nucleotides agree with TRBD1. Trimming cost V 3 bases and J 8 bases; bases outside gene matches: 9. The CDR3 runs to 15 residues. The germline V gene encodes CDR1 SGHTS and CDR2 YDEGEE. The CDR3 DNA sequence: TGTGCCAGCAGCTCCCCATGGACAGGGGCCTATGAGCAGTTCTTC. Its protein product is CASSSPWTGAYEQFF.

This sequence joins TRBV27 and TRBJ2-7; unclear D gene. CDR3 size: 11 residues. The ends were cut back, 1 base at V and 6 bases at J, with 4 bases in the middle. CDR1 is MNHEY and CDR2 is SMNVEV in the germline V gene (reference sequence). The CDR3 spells CASSLLGEQYF. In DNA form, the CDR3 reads TGTGCCAGCAGTTTATTGGGCGAGCAGTACTTC.

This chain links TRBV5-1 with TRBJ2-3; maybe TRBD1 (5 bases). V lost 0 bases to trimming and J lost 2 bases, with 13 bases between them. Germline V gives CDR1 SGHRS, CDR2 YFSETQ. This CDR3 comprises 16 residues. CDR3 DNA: TGCGCCAGCAGCTTGGCCTCAGGGCCTGCCACAGATACGCAGTATTTT. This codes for CASSLASGPATDTQYF.

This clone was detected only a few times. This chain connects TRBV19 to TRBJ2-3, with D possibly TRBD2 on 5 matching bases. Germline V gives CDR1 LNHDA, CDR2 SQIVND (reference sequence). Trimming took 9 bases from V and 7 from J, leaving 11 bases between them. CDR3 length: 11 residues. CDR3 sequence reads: CASGGANTQYF. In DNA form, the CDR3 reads TGTGCCAGCGGAGGAGCGAATACGCAGTATTTT. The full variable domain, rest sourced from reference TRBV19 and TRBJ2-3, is DGGITQSPKYLFRKEGQNVTLSCEQNLNHDAMYWYRQDPGQGLRLIYYSQIVNDFQKGDIAEGYSVSREKKESFPLTVTSAQKNPTAFYLCASGGANTQYFGPGTRLTVL.

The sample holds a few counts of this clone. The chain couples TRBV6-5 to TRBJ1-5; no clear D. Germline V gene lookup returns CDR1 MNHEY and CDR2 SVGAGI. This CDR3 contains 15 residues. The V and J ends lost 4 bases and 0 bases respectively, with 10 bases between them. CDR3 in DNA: TGTGCCAGCAGTTCCTCAGGACCTAGCAATCAGCCCCAGCATTTT. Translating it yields CASSSSGPSNQPQHF.

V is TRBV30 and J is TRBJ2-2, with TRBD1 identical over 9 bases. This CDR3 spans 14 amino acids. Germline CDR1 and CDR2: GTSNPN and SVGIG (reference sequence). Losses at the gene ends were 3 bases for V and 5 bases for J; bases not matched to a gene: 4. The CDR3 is CAWSAGTGTGELFF. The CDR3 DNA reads TGTGCCTGGAGCGCCGGGACAGGGACCGGGGAGCTGTTTTTT.

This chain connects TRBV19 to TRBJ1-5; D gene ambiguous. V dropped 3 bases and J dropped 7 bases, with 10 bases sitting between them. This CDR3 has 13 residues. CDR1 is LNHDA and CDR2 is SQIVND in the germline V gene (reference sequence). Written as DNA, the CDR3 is TGTGCCAGTAGTATGTCAGGAAGACAGCCCCAGCATTTT. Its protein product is CASSMSGRQPQHF. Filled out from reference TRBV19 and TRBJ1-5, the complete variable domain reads DGGITQSPKYLFRKEGQNVTLSCEQNLNHDAMYWYRQDPGQGLRLIYYSQIVNDFQKGDIAEGYSVSREKKESFPLTVTSAQKNPTAFYLCASSMSGRQPQHFGDGTRLSIL.

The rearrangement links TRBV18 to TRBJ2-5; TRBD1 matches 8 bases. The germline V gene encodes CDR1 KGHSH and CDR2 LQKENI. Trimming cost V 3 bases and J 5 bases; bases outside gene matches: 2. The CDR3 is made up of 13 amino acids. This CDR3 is CASSPRQGETQYF. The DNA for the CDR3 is TGTGCCAGCTCACCCCGACAGGGGGAGACCCAGTACTTC. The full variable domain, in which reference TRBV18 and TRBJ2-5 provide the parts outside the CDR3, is NAGVMQNPRHLVRRRGQEARLRCSPMKGHSHVYWYRQLPEEGLKFMVYLQKENIIDESGMPKERFSAEFPKEGPSILRIQQVVRGDSAAYFCASSPRQGETQYFGPGTRLLVL.

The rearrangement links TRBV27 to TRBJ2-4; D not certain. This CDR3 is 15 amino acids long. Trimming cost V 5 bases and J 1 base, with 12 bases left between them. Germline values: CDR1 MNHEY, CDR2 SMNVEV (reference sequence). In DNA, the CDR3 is TGTGCCAGCAGTAGCATCCTTGGGGCCAAAAACATTCAGTACTTC. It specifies CASSSILGAKNIQYF.

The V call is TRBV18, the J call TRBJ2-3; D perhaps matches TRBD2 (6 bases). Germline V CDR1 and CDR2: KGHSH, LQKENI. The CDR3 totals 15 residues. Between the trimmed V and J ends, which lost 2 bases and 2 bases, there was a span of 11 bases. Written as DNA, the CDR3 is TGTGCCAGCTCACCATCGGCGGGGTACACAGATACGCAGTATTTT. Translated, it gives CASSPSAGYTDTQYF.

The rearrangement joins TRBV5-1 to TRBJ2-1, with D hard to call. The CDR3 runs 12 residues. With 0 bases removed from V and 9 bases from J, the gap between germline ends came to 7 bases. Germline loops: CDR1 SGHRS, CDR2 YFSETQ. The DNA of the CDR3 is TGCGCCAGCAGCTTGGGCGCGACTGAGCAGTTCTTC. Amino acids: CASSLGATEQFF.

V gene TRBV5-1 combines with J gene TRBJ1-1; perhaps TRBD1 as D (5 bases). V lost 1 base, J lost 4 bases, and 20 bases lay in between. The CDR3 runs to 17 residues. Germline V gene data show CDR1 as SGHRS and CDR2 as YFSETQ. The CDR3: CASSLYLDSLGGTEAFF. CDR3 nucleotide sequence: TGCGCCAGCAGCTTGTACCTCGACAGTCTGGGGGGCACTGAAGCTTTCTTT.

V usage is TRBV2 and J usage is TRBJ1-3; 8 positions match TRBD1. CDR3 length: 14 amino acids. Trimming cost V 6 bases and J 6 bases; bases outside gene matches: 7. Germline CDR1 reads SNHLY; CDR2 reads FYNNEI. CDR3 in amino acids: CASRPTGVANTIYF. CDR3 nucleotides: TGTGCCAGCAGACCGACAGGGGTAGCAAACACCATATATTTT.

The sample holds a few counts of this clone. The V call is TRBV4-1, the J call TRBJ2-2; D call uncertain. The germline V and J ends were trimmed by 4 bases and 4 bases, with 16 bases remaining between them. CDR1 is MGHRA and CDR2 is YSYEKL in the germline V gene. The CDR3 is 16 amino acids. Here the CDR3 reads CASSPYAPLSTGELFF. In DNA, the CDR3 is TGCGCCAGCAGCCCGTATGCCCCTTTGAGCACCGGGGAGCTGTTTTTT.

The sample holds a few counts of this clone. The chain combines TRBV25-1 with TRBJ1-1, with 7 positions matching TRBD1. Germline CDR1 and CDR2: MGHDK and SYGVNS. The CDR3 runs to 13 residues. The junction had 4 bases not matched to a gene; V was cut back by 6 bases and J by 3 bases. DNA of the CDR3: TGTGCCAGCAGAGAACAGGGGTACACTGAAGCTTTCTTT. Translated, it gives CASREQGYTEAFF. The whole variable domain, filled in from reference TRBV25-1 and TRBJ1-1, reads EADIYQTPRYLVIGTGKKITLECSQTMGHDKMYWYQQDPGMELHLIHYSYGVNSTEKGDLSSESTVSRIRTEHFPLTLESARPSHTSQYLCASREQGYTEAFFGQGTRLTVV.

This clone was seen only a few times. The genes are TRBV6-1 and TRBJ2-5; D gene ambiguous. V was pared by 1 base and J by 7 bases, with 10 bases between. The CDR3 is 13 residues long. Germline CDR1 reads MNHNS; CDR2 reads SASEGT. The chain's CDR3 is CASSEEVSVTQYF. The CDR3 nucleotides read TGTGCCAGCAGTGAAGAGGTCTCCGTGACCCAGTACTTC.

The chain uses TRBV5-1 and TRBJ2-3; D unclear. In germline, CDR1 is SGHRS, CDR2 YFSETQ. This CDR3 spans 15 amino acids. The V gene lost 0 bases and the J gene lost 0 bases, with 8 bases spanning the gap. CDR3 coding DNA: TGCGCCAGCAGCTTGGAGGCCACCAGCACAGATACGCAGTATTTT. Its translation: CASSLEATSTDTQYF.

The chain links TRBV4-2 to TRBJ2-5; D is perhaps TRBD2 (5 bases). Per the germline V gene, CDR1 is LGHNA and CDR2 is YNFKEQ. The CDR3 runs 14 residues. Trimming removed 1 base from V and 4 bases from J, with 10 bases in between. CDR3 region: CASSQGLLGETQYF. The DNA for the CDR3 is TGTGCCAGCAGCCAAGGATTACTAGGAGAGACCCAGTACTTC.

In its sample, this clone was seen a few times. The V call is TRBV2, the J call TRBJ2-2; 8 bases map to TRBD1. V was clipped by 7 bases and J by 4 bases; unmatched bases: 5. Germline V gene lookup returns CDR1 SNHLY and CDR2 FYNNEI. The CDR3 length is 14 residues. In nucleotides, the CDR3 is TGTGCCAGCAAGGACAGGGTGGGCACCGGGGAGCTGTTTTTT. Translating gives CASKDRVGTGELFF.

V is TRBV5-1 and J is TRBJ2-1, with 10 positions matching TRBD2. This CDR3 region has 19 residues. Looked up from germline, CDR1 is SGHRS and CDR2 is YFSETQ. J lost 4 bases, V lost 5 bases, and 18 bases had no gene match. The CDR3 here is CASREPGLAGDASYNEQFF. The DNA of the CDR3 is TGCGCCAGCAGAGAACCGGGGCTAGCGGGAGACGCTTCATACAATGAGCAGTTCTTC.

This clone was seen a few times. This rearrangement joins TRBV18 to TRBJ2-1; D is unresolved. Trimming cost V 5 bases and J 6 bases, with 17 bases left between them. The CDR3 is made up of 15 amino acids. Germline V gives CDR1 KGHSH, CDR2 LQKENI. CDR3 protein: CASSALVVRSNEQFF. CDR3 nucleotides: TGTGCCAGCTCAGCGCTAGTTGTGAGAAGCAATGAGCAGTTCTTC. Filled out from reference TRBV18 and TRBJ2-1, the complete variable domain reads NAGVMQNPRHLVRRRGQEARLRCSPMKGHSHVYWYRQLPEEGLKFMVYLQKENIIDESGMPKERFSAEFPKEGPSILRIQQVVRGDSAAYFCASSALVVRSNEQFFGPGTRLTVL.

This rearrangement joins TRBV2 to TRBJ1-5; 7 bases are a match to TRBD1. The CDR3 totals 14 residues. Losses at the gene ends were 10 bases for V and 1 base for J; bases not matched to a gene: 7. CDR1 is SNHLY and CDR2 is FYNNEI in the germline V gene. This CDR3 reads CATQGGRSNQPQHF. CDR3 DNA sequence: TGTGCCACCCAGGGGGGTAGGAGCAATCAGCCCCAGCATTTT.

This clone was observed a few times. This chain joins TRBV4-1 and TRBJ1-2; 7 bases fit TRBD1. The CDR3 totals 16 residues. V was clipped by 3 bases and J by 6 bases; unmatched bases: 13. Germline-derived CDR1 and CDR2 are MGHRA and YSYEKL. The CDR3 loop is CASSQGDRVGHNGYTF. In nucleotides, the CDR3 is TGCGCCAGCAGCCAGGGAGACAGGGTAGGGCATAATGGCTACACCTTC.